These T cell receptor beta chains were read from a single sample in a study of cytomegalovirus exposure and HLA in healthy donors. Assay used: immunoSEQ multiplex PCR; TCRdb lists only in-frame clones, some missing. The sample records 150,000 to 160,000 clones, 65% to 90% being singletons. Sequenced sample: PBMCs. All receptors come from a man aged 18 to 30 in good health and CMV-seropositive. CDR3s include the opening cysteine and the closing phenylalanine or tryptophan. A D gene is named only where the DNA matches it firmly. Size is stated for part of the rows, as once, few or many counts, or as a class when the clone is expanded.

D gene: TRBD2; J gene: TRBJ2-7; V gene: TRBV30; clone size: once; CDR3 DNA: TGTGCCTGGAGCACCGGGACTAGCGACGAGCAGTACTTC; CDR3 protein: CAWSTGTSDEQYF
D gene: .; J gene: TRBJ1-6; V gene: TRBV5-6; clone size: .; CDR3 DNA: TGTGCCAGCAAACTGCTCGGAGATTCACCCCTCCACTTT; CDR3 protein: CASKLLGDSPLHF
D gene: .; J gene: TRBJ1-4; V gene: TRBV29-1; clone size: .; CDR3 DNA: TGCAGCGTGGCTGACAGTGTCCTTAATGAAAAACTGTTTTTT; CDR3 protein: CSVADSVLNEKLFF
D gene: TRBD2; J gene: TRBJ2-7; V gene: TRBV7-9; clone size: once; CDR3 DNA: TGTGCCAGCAGCTTATCAGGACTAGCGGGGGGGATTTACGAGCAGTACTTC; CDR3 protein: CASSLSGLAGGIYEQYF
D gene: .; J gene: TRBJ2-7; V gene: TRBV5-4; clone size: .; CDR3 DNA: TGTGCCAGCAGCTTGGGCAGGGGCCCTTCCTACGAGCAGTACTTC; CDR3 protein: CASSLGRGPSYEQYF
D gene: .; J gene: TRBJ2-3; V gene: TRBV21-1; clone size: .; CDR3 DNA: TGTGCCAGGAAAAAGACTAGCGGGGAGCCGGGGGGCACAGATACGCAGTATTTT; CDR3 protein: CARKKTSGEPGGTDTQYF
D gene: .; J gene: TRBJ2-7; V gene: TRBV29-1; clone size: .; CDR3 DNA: TGCAGCGTTAGTACAGGAACCTACGAGCAGTACTTC; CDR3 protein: CSVSTGTYEQYF
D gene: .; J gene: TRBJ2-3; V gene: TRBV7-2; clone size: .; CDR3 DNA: TGTGCCAGCAGCTTAACAGCGGCGCTCACAGATACGCAGTATTTT; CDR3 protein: CASSLTAALTDTQYF
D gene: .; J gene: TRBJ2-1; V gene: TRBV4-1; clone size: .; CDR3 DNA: TGCGCCAGCAGCCAAGGGGGGGGCCCCTACCGAACCTACAATGAGCAGTTCTTC; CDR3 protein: CASSQGGGPYRTYNEQFF
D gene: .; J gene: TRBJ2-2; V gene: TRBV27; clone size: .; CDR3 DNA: TGTGCCAGCAGACTAGCCCTACAGACCGGGGAGCTGTTTTTT; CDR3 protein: CASRLALQTGELFF
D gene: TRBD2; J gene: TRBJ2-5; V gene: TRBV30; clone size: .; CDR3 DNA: TGTGCCTACCGGGGGAGGGATAGGGAGACCCAGTACTTC; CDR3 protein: CAYRGRDRETQYF
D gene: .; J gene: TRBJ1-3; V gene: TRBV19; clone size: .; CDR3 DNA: TGTGCCAGTAGGGAGGGAGGCACTGGAAACACCATATATTTT; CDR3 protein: CASREGGTGNTIYF
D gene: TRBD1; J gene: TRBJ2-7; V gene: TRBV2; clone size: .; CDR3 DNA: TGTGCCAGCAGTGGGGGACAGGGGTACGAGCAGTACTTC; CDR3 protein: CASSGGQGYEQYF
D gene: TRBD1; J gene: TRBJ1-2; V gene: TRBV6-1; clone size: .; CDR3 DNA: TGTGCCAGCAGTGGGGTCGTAGGACAGGGAGGCTATGGCTACACCTTC; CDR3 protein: CASSGVVGQGGYGYTF
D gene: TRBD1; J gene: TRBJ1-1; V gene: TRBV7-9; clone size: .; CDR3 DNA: TGTGCCAGCAGCTTAGGGGACCGACAGGGTCACACTGAAGCTTTCTTT; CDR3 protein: CASSLGDRQGHTEAFF
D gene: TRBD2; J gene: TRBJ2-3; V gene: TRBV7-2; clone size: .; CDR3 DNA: TGTGCCAGCAGCCCAGCGGGGGCCACAGATACGCAGTATTTT; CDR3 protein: CASSPAGATDTQYF
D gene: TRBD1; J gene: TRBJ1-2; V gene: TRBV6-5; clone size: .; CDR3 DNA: TGTGCCAGCCGGGGACAGGAGGTAGGAGGCTACACCTTC; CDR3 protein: CASRGQEVGGYTF
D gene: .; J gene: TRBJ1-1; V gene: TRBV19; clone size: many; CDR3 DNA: TGTGCCAGTACCTTCAACACTGAAGCTTTCTTT; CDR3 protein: CASTFNTEAFF
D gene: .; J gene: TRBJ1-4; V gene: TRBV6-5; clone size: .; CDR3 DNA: TGTGCCAGCGCCTTAGGGGCTAATGAAAAACTGTTTTTT; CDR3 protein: CASALGANEKLFF